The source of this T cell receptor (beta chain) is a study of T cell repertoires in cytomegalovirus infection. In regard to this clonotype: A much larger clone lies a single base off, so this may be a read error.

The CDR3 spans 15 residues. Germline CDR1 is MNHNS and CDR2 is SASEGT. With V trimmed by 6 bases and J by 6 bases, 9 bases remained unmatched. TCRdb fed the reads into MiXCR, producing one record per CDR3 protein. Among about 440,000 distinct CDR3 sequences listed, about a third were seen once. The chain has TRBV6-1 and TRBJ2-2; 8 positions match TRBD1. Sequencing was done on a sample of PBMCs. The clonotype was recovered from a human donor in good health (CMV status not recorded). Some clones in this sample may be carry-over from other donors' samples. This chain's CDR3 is CASRTQGAGPGELFF. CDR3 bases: TGTGCCAGCAGAACTCAGGGGGCCGGACCCGGGGAGCTGTTTTTT.